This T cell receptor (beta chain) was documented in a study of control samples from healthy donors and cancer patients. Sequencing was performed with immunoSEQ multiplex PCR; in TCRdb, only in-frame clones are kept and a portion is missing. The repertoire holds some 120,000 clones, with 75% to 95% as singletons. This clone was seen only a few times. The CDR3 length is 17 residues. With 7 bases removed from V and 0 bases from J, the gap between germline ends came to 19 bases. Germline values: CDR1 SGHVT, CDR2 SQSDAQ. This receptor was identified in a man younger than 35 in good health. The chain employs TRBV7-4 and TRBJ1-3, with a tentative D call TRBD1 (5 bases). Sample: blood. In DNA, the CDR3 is TGTGCCAGCACCGAAAGCGGACACCACCGCTCTGGAAACACCATATATTTT. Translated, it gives CASTESGHHRSGNTIYF.